This T cell receptor beta chain was sequenced in a study of blood T cell repertoires in COVID-19. Overall study context: Sites in the United States, Italy and Spain provided acute and convalescent COVID-19 samples. Sample material is recorded as cDNA or gDNA derived from T cells, B-cell-depleted T cells, or PBMCs.

As handled by the study authors: Reference gene primers were amplified, and this amplification served to estimate nucleated cell counts. TCRdb keeps only in-frame clones here, not all; method: immunoSEQ multiplex PCR. V, J and clone size were drawn from that table, and D and trimming were deduced from the DNA. The repertoire holds fewer than 110,000 clones, with more than 70% as singletons. The length of the CDR3 is 11 residues. Unmatched junction bases numbered 8, after V lost 8 bases and J lost 10 bases. In germline, CDR1 is DFQATT, CDR2 SNEGSKA (reference sequence). The sequenced material came from peripheral blood. The sequence derives from a woman aged 25 to 45 with acute or convalescent COVID-19. The rearrangement uses TRBV20-1 and TRBJ2-1, with TRBD1 identical over 7 bases. The CDR3 protein is CSPRQGWEQFF. CDR3 nucleotides: TGCAGTCCCAGACAGGGTTGGGAGCAGTTCTTC.